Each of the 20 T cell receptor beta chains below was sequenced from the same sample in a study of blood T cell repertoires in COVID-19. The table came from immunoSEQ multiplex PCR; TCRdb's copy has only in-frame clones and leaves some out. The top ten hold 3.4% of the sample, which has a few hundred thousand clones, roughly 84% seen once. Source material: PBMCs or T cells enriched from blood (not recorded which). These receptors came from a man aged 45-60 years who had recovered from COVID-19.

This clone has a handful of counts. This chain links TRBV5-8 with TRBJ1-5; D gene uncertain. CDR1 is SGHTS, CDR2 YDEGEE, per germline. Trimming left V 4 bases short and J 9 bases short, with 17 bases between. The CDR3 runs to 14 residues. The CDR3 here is CASSLSGSLGPQHF. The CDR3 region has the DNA TGTGCCAGCAGCCTGAGCGGGAGTCTCGGGCCCCAGCATTTT.

In nucleotides, the CDR3 is TGTGCCAGCTCACCGTGGCAGGTGGGAGAGACCCAGTACTTC. This codes for CASSPWQVGETQYF. V is TRBV18 and J is TRBJ2-5; D unresolved. Per germline, CDR1 KGHSH and CDR2 LQKENI. The CDR3 extends over 14 amino acids. V lost 3 bases to trimming and J lost 4 bases, with 12 bases between them.

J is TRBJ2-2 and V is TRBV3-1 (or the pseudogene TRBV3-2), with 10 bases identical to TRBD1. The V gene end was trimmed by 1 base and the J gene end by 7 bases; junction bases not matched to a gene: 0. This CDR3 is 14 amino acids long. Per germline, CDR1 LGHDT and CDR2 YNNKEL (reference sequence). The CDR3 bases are TGTGCCAGCAGCCAAGGGACAGGGGGCGGGGAGCTGTTTTTT. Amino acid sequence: CASSQGTGGGELFF.

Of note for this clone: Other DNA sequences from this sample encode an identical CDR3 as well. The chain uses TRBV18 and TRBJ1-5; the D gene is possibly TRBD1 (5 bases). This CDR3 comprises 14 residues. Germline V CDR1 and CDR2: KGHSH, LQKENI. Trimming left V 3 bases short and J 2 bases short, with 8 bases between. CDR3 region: CASSPGGGNQPQHF. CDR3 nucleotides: TGTGCCAGCTCACCGGGAGGGGGCAATCAGCCCCAGCATTTT. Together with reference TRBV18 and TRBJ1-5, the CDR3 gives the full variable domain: NAGVMQNPRHLVRRRGQEARLRCSPMKGHSHVYWYRQLPEEGLKFMVYLQKENIIDESGMPKERFSAEFPKEGPSILRIQQVVRGDSAAYFCASSPGGGNQPQHFGDGTRLSIL.

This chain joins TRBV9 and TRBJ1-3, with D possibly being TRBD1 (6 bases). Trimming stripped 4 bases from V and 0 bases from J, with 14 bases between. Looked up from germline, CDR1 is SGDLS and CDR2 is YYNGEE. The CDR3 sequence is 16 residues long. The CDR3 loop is CASSLRGGDSGNTIYF. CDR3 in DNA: TGTGCCAGCAGCCTAAGAGGGGGGGACTCTGGAAACACCATATATTTT.

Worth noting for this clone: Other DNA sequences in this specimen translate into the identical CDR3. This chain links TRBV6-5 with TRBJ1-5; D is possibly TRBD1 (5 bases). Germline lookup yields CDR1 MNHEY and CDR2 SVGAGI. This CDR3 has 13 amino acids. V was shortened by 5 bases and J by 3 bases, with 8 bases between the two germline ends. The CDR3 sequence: CASSQGSNQPQHF. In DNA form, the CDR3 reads TGTGCCAGCAGTCAGGGTTCCAATCAGCCCCAGCATTTT.

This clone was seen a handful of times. This CDR3 is CSSTGDFAGSSEAFF. The CDR3 DNA sequence: TGCAGCTCCACAGGGGACTTCGCGGGCTCGTCGGAAGCTTTCTTT. The chain couples TRBV29-1 to TRBJ1-1, with 7 bases matching TRBD1. CDR1 SQVTM and CDR2 ANQGSEA come from the germline V gene. The CDR3 extends over 15 amino acids. V lost 8 bases and J lost 8; bases outside the gene matches: 20.

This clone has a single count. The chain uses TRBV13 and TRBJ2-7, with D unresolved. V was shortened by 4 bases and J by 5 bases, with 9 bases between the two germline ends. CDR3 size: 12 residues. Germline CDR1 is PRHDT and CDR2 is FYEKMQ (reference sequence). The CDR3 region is CASSSSSDEQYF. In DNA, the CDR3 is TGTGCCAGCAGCTCCTCCTCGGACGAGCAGTACTTC. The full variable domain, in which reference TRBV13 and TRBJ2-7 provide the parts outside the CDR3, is AAGVIQSPRHLIKEKRETATLKCYPIPRHDTVYWYQQGPGQDPQFLISFYEKMQSDKGSIPDRFSAQQFSDYHSELNMSSLELGDSALYFCASSSSSDEQYFGPGTRLTVT.

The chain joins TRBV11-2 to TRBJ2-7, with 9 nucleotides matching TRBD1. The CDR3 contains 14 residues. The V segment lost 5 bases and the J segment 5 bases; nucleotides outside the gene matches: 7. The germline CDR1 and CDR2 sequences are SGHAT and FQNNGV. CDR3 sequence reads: CASSRDRALNEQYF. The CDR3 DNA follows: TGTGCCAGCAGCAGGGACAGGGCTTTGAACGAGCAGTACTTC.

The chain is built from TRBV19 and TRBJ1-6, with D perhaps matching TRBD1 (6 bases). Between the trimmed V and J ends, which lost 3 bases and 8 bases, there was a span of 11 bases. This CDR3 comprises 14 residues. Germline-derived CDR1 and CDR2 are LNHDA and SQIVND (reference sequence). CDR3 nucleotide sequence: TGTGCCAGTAGTATCGGGCAGGGGCATTCACCCCTCCACTTT. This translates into CASSIGQGHSPLHF.

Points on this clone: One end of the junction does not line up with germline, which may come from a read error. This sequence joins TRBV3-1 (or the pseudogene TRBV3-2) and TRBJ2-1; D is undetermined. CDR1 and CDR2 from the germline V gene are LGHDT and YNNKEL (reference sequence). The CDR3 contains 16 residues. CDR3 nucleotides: TGTGCCAGCAGCAAAGAACCGGCGGCCCCTCGGAATGAGCAGTTCTTC. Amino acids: CASSKEPAAPRNEQFF.

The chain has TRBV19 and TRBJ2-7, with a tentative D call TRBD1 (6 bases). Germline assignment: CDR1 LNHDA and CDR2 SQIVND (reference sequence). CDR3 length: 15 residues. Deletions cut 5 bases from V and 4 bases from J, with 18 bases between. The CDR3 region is CASSRTGPLSYEQYF. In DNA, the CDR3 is TGTGCCAGTAGTCGAACAGGGCCATTGTCTTACGAGCAGTACTTC.

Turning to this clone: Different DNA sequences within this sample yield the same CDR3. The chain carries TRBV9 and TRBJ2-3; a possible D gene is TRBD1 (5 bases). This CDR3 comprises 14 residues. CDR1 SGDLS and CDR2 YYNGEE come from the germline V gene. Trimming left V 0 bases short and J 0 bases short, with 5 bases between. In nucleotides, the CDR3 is TGTGCCAGCAGCGTAGAGGGGAGCACAGATACGCAGTATTTT. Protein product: CASSVEGSTDTQYF. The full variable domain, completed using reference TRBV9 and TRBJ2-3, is DSGVTQTPKHLITATGQRVTLRCSPRSGDLSVYWYQQSLDQGLQFLIQYYNGEERAKGNILERFSAQQFPDLHSELNLSSLELGDSALYFCASSVEGSTDTQYFGPGTRLTVL.

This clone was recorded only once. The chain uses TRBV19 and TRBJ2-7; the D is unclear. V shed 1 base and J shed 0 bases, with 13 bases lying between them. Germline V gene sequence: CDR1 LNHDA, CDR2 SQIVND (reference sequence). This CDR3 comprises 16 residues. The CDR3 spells CASSIGGSLISYEQYF. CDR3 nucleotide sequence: TGTGCCAGTAGTATAGGAGGTTCATTGATCTCCTACGAGCAGTACTTC.

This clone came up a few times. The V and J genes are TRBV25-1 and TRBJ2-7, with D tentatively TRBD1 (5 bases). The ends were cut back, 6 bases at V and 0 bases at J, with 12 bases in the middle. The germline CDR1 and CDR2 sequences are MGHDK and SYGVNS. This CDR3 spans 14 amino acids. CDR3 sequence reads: CASRAGLSSYEQYF. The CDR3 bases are TGTGCCAGCAGAGCAGGGCTCAGCTCCTACGAGCAGTACTTC.

The CDR3 is CASSPGQGRTDTQYF. DNA for the CDR3: TGCGCCAGCAGCCCTGGTCAGGGTCGGACAGATACGCAGTATTTT. The genes are TRBV4-1 and TRBJ2-3; possible D gene TRBD1, 5 bases. The V end was cut by 4 bases, the J end by 3 bases, with 14 bases between. The CDR3 totals 15 residues. Germline V lookup: CDR1 MGHRA, CDR2 YSYEKL.

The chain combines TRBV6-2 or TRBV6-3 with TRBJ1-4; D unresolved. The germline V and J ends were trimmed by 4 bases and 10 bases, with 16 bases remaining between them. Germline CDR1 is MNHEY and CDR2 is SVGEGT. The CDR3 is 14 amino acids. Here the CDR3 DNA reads TGTGCCAGCAGTTTCGCCTCTGTTGCGGGAAAACTGTTTTTT. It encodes CASSFASVAGKLFF.

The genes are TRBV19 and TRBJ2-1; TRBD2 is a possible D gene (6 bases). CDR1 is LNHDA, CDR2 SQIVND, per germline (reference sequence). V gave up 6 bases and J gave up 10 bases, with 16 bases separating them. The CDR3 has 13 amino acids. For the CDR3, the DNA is TGTGCCAGTAGAGGGCTGGGGGGTGGCGAGCAGTTCTTC. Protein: CASRGLGGGEQFF.

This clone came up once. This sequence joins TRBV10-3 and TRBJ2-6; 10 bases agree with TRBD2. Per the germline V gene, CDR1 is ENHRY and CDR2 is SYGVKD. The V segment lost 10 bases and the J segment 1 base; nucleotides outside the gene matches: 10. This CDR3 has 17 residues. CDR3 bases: TGTGCCACCCCCGGGACTAGCGAACATTCTGGGGCCAACGTCCTGACTTTC. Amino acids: CATPGTSEHSGANVLTF.

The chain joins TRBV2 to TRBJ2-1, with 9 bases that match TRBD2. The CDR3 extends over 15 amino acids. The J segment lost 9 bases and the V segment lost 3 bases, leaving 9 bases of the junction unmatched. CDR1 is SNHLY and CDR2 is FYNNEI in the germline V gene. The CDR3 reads CASSDVAGVSGEQFF. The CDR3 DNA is TGTGCCAGCAGTGATGTAGCGGGAGTCAGCGGTGAGCAGTTCTTC.